A single sample gave rise to the 28 T cell receptor beta chains below, sequenced in a study of cytomegalovirus exposure and HLA in healthy donors. TCRdb's copy holds only in-frame clones and misses some; the assay was immunoSEQ multiplex PCR. Of roughly 130,000 clones in the sample, approximately 87% are singletons; the top ten hold under 3%. Sequencing used PBMCs. The source of these receptors is a man aged 18 to 30 in good health and CMV-seronegative.

This clone was recorded only once. This chain joins TRBV6-1 and TRBJ2-7, with 10 bases fitting TRBD1. Per the germline V gene, CDR1 is MNHNS and CDR2 is SASEGT. CDR3 length: 14 residues. V trimming: 10 bases; J trimming: 3 bases; junction bases outside the gene matches: 9. The CDR3 DNA is TGTGCCACCCAATCCGGGACAGGGGTCTACGAGCAGTACTTC. Residues: CATQSGTGVYEQYF.

The J gene is TRBJ2-2, the V gene TRBV28, with TRBD2 identical over 10 bases. V was clipped by 4 bases and J by 7 bases; unmatched bases: 9. Germline CDR1 reads MDHEN; CDR2 reads SYDVKM. This CDR3 is built from 16 residues. The CDR3: CASSSSGSVVIGELFF. CDR3 DNA sequence: TGTGCCAGCAGTTCTAGCGGGAGTGTGGTGATCGGGGAGCTGTTTTTT. The full variable domain, with the rest looked up from reference TRBV28 and TRBJ2-2, is DVKVTQSSRYLVKRTGEKVFLECVQDMDHENMFWYRQDPGLGLRLIYFSYDVKMKEKGDIPEGYSVSREKKERFSLILESASTNQTSMYLCASSSSGSVVIGELFFGEGSRLTVL.

The genes are TRBV10-3 and TRBJ2-3, with D perhaps TRBD2 (6 bases). Deletions cut 10 bases from V and 0 bases from J, with 26 bases between. This CDR3 is built from 18 residues. Germline CDR1 and CDR2: ENHRY and SYGVKD. The CDR3 spells CATIPGLLLRASTDTQYF. In DNA, the CDR3 is TGTGCCACCATACCGGGACTCCTACTTCGTGCTAGCACAGATACGCAGTATTTT.

This rearrangement joins TRBV19 to TRBJ1-5; TRBD1 is a possible D gene (6 bases). The length of the CDR3 is 15 residues. V shed 5 bases and J shed 5 bases, with 16 bases lying between them. Germline CDR1 LNHDA, CDR2 SQIVND (reference sequence). This CDR3 reads CASSAGAQGHQPQHF. The CDR3, as DNA: TGTGCCAGTAGTGCGGGGGCACAGGGCCATCAGCCCCAGCATTTT.

The chain combines TRBV27 with TRBJ2-2; maybe TRBD2 (5 bases). Trimming removed 7 bases from V and 0 bases from J, with 15 bases in between. This CDR3 comprises 16 residues. Looked up from germline, CDR1 is MNHEY and CDR2 is SMNVEV (reference sequence). CDR3 DNA sequence: TGTGCCAGCACTCCACTCGGGGTGACGAACACCGGGGAGCTGTTTTTT. Protein sequence: CASTPLGVTNTGELFF.

This chain uses TRBV11-2 with TRBJ2-7; 7 positions match TRBD2. This CDR3 has 15 amino acids. CDR1 and CDR2 from the germline V gene are SGHAT and FQNNGV. V shed 5 bases and J 6 bases; nucleotides not matched to a gene: 13. The CDR3: CASSPPRGETGEQYF. CDR3 coding DNA: TGTGCCAGCAGCCCGCCACGGGGGGAGACCGGCGAGCAGTACTTC.

The chain recombines TRBV28 with TRBJ1-5; D not certain. From germline, CDR1 is MDHEN and CDR2 SYDVKM. The CDR3 is 14 amino acids. V dropped 3 bases and J dropped 5 bases, with 11 bases sitting between them. Here the CDR3 DNA reads TGTGCCAGCAGTTTCCGAGGTTACCATCAGCCCCAGCATTTT. Translated: CASSFRGYHQPQHF.

The chain recombines TRBV19 with TRBJ1-4; no firm D call. The germline V gene has CDR1 LNHDA and CDR2 SQIVND (reference sequence). V shed 7 bases and J shed 10 bases, with 22 bases lying between them. This CDR3 has 15 residues. The DNA of the CDR3 is TGTGCCAGTATTCCCCCCACGGCCCCAACGGGAAAACTGTTTTTT. Its translation is CASIPPTAPTGKLFF.

This clone was seen only once. The chain recombines TRBV28 with TRBJ1-2; TRBD1 agrees at 10 bases. CDR1 and CDR2 (germline): MDHEN, SYDVKM. The CDR3 is 13 amino acids. Trimming cost V 7 bases and J 5 bases; bases outside gene matches: 4. The CDR3 region has the DNA TGTGCCAGCAAACGACAGGGGGCTTATGGCTACACCTTC. Translated, it gives CASKRQGAYGYTF.

The chain joins TRBV6-5 to TRBJ1-2, with D uncertain. CDR3 length equals 13 residues. V lost 3 bases, J lost 2 bases, and 7 bases lay in between. In germline, CDR1 is MNHEY, CDR2 SVGAGI. As DNA, the CDR3 is TGTGCCAGCAGTTATACAGAGAACTATGGCTACACCTTC. Translation gives CASSYTENYGYTF.

The gene calls are TRBV2 and TRBJ2-6; possible D gene TRBD2, 5 bases. The V gene lost 7 bases and the J gene lost 0 bases, with 13 bases spanning the gap. CDR1 is SNHLY and CDR2 is FYNNEI in the germline V gene. This CDR3 has 16 residues. Here the CDR3 DNA reads TGTGCCAGCAAAACCGGACGGGGCTCTGGGGCCAACGTCCTGACTTTC. Protein product: CASKTGRGSGANVLTF.

V is TRBV4-1 and J is TRBJ2-5; 10 bases are shared with TRBD2. V shed 3 bases and J 4 bases; nucleotides not matched to a gene: 5. CDR1 is MGHRA and CDR2 is YSYEKL in the germline V gene. The CDR3 runs to 15 residues. CDR3 bases: TGCGCCAGCAGCCAGTATAGCGGGGGGCTAGAGACCCAGTACTTC. It yields the protein CASSQYSGGLETQYF.

The V gene is TRBV7-2, the J gene TRBJ2-3, with D unresolved. Per germline, CDR1 SGHTA and CDR2 FQGNSA. This CDR3 is 14 amino acids long. Trimming took off 2 bases at V and 2 bases at J, with 8 bases between the two ends. CDR3 DNA: TGTGCCAGCAGCTTAATGGCGGACACAGATACGCAGTATTTT. Translating gives CASSLMADTDTQYF. The entire variable domain, with the rest obtained from reference TRBV7-2 and TRBJ2-3, is as follows: GAGVSQSPSNKVTEKGKDVELRCDPISGHTALYWYRQSLGQGLEFLIYFQGNSAPDKSGLPSDRFSAERTGGSVSTLTIQRTQQEDSAVYLCASSLMADTDTQYFGPGTRLTVL.

The genes are TRBV13 and TRBJ1-2; D uncertain. The CDR3 has 17 residues. Trimming took 0 bases from V and 4 from J, leaving 18 bases between them. Germline V gene lookup returns CDR1 PRHDT and CDR2 FYEKMQ (reference sequence). CDR3 residues: CASSLGLEGRTPYGYTF. DNA of the CDR3: TGTGCCAGCAGCTTAGGCCTTGAGGGCCGGACCCCCTATGGCTACACCTTC.

The CDR3 DNA is TGTGCCAGCAGACCCCGCGTGGAGGGCTTGGATCAGCCCCAGCATTTT. Encoded protein: CASRPRVEGLDQPQHF. The chain has TRBV21-1 and TRBJ1-5. TRBV21-1 is shown as a pseudogene. This CDR3 region has 16 residues.

Here the CDR3 reads CASSPRLTGSSYNEQFF. The CDR3 nucleotides read TGTGCCAGCAGCCCGCGTCTGACGGGGAGCTCCTACAATGAGCAGTTCTTC. J is TRBJ2-1 and V is TRBV7-2; D is possibly TRBD2 (5 bases). Trimming took 5 bases from V and 0 from J, leaving 17 bases between them. The CDR3 runs to 17 residues. Germline CDR1 and CDR2: SGHTA and FQGNSA.

This clone was seen only a few times. The CDR3: CASSEEGARNSPLHF. CDR3 nucleotides: TGTGCCAGCAGTGAAGAGGGGGCGCGAAATTCACCCCTCCACTTT. The rearrangement uses TRBV6-1 and TRBJ1-6; 7 bases fit TRBD1. Trimming took 1 base from V and 7 from J; bases not matched to a gene: 4. Germline V gene lookup returns CDR1 MNHNS and CDR2 SASEGT. This CDR3 has 15 amino acids.

CDR3 in DNA: TGTGCCAGCAGGGCGGGGTGGGAGACCCAGTACTTC. This sequence encodes CASRAGWETQYF. This chain uses TRBV2 with TRBJ2-5, with D possibly being TRBD2 (6 bases). V lost 6 bases and J lost 5, with 10 bases in between. CDR1 and CDR2 from the germline V gene are SNHLY and FYNNEI. The CDR3 has 12 amino acids.

CDR3 coding DNA: TGCGCCAGCAGCTTGGGCGTAGCGGGAGGGCCTGAGACCCAGTACTTC. The encoded protein is CASSLGVAGGPETQYF. The gene calls are TRBV5-1 and TRBJ2-5; TRBD2 aligns across 11 bases. V gave up 0 bases and J gave up 5 bases; unmatched junction bases: 6. Germline-derived CDR1 and CDR2 are SGHRS and YFSETQ. This CDR3 region has 16 residues.

The chain recombines TRBV4-3 with TRBJ2-2; TRBD2 might be the D (5 bases). This CDR3 region has 14 residues. The V gene lost 3 bases and the J gene lost 6 bases, with 11 bases spanning the gap. Germline CDR1 reads LGHNA; CDR2 reads YSLEER. The CDR3 sequence is CASSQGTRAGELFF. The CDR3 coding sequence is TGCGCCAGCAGCCAGGGTACGCGGGCCGGGGAGCTGTTTTTT.

This clone was seen a single time. V and J are TRBV25-1 and TRBJ1-1; 12 bases match TRBD1. The CDR3 length is 14 residues. In germline, CDR1 is MGHDK, CDR2 SYGVNS. V was pared by 2 bases and J by 8 bases, with 3 bases of the junction left unmatched. The DNA for the CDR3 is TGTGCCAGCAGTGAACATGGGACAGGGGGCGAAGCTTTCTTT. This encodes CASSEHGTGGEAFF.

The chain combines TRBV6-1 with TRBJ2-3; 7 bases are shared with TRBD2. CDR3 length: 16 amino acids. J was trimmed by 6 bases and V by 4 bases; bases with no gene match: 13. In germline, CDR1 is MNHNS, CDR2 SASEGT. The CDR3 DNA sequence: TGTGCCAGCAGTGGCGGATGGAGCGGGGCCGGGGATACGCAGTATTTT. It specifies CASSGGWSGAGDTQYF.

The V call is TRBV10-3, the J call TRBJ1-5; D is undetermined. Germline CDR1 is ENHRY and CDR2 is SYGVKD. The CDR3 consists of 15 residues. V was cut by 2 bases and J by 3 bases, with 11 bases left in between. CDR3 DNA sequence: TGTGCCATCAGTGAGGAGACGGGTTACAATCAGCCCCAGCATTTT. Translating it yields CAISEETGYNQPQHF.

This rearrangement joins TRBV6-5 to TRBJ2-2; D possibly corresponds to TRBD2 (7 bases). Germline V gives CDR1 MNHEY, CDR2 SVGAGI. The V end lost 6 bases, the J end lost 2 bases, and 13 bases lay between the germline ends. The CDR3 loop spans 15 amino acids. The CDR3 region is CASSRGGLNTGELFF. The CDR3 region has the DNA TGTGCCAGCAGCCGAGGGGGACTAAACACCGGGGAGCTGTTTTTT.

CDR3 nucleotides: TGTGCCAGCAGTGAAGGGAGGCCTGGGAATGAGCAGTTCTTC. Translated, it gives CASSEGRPGNEQFF. The genes are TRBV6-1 and TRBJ2-1; tentatively, D is TRBD2 (5 bases). CDR3 length: 14 amino acids. V lost 1 base to trimming and J lost 7 bases, with 11 bases between them. Germline V gene lookup returns CDR1 MNHNS and CDR2 SASEGT.

This clone was found a few times. The CDR3 here is CASSFPDRDYEQYF. The DNA of the CDR3 is TGTGCCAGCAGCTTTCCGGACAGGGACTACGAGCAGTACTTC. The gene calls are TRBV7-2 and TRBJ2-7, with 8 bases identical to TRBD1. This CDR3 is built from 14 residues. The germline CDR1 and CDR2 sequences are SGHTA and FQGNSA. Losses at the gene ends were 3 bases for V and 3 bases for J; bases not matched to a gene: 4.

The chain combines TRBV6-4 with TRBJ2-3; TRBD2 matches at 9 bases. Germline V gene sequence: CDR1 MRHNA, CDR2 SNTAGT. The CDR3 totals 17 residues. Trimming at V came to 0 bases and at J to 3 bases, leaving 7 bases not matched to a gene. The CDR3 DNA is TGTGCCAGCAGTGACTCGGCGCGGGAGGGCATGACAGATACGCAGTATTTT. Encoded protein: CASSDSAREGMTDTQYF.

The V and J genes are TRBV13 and TRBJ2-1; 13 positions agree with TRBD2. The CDR3 is made up of 18 amino acids. V shed 0 bases, J shed 5 bases, and the junction held 7 bases outside the gene matches. Germline loops: CDR1 PRHDT, CDR2 FYEKMQ (reference sequence). CDR3 DNA sequence: TGTGCCAGCAGCTTAGGCCTACTAGCGGGGGGGAAGGACAATGAGCAGTTCTTC. Protein: CASSLGLLAGGKDNEQFF.